These 2 T cell receptor beta chains were sequenced from one sample in a study of blood T cell repertoires in COVID-19. Some clones are missing from TCRdb's copy, which holds only in-frame ones; the method was immunoSEQ multiplex PCR. The repertoire holds a few hundred thousand clones, under 90% seen once, with under 3% in the top ten. Specimen: peripheral blood. Source of these receptors: a woman in her twenties or thirties with COVID-19, enrolled during active disease.

This clone was recorded only once. The rearrangement joins TRBV25-1 to TRBJ1-6; D gene ambiguous. CDR1 is MGHDK and CDR2 is SYGVNS in the germline V gene. Trimming took off 2 bases at V and 10 bases at J, with 15 bases between the two ends. The CDR3 spans 15 residues. DNA for the CDR3: TGTGCCAGCAGTGAACGGGAGGGTTCAAGATCACCCCTCCACTTT. Translating gives CASSEREGSRSPLHF.

The sample holds one count of this clone. The chain employs TRBV6-5 and TRBJ1-2; 9 nucleotides align to TRBD1. J was trimmed by 5 bases and V by 6 bases; bases with no gene match: 10. The germline V gene has CDR1 MNHEY and CDR2 SVGAGI. The CDR3 spans 15 residues. In DNA form, the CDR3 reads TGTGCCAGCAGAGCTACCGGGACAGGGTCGTATGGCTACACCTTC. Its translation: CASRATGTGSYGYTF.